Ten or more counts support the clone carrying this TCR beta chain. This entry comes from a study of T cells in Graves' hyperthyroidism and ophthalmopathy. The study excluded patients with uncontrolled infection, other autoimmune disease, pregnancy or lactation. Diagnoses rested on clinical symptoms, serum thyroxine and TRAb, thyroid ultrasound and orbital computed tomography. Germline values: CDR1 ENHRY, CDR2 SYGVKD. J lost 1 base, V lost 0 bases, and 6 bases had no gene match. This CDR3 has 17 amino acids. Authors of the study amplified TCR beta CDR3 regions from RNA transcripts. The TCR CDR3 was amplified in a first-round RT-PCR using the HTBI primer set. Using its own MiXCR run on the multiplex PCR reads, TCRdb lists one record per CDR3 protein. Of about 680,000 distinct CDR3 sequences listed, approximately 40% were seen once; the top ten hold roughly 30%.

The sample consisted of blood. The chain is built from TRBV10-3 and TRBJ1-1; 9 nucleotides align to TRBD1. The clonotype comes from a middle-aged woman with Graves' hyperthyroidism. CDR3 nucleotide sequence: TGTGCCATCAGTGAGTCGACAGGGGGTAGGGGGAACACTGAAGCTTTCTTT. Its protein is CAISESTGGRGNTEAFF.